The entry below gives a single TCR beta chain sequence along with its context. These data come from a study of blood T cell repertoires in COVID-19. For the study at large: COVID-19 samples, acute and convalescent, were from the United States, Italy and Spain.

V was clipped by 3 bases and J by 4 bases; unmatched bases: 12. Germline lookup yields CDR1 SGHTA and CDR2 FQGNSA. The CDR3 consists of 18 residues. The assay was immunoSEQ multiplex PCR, and TCRdb's table has in-frame clones only and misses some. The sample contains more than 200,000 clones, 70% to 90% of which appear only once. The sample consisted of peripheral blood. This sequence joins TRBV7-2 and TRBJ2-2, with TRBD2 matching over 9 bases. The clonotype comes from a man aged 18 to 29 with active or convalescent COVID-19. CDR3 bases: TGTGCCAGCAGCTTGACTAGCGGAGCCGGTATGGGCACCGGGGAGCTGTTTTTT. It translates to CASSLTSGAGMGTGELFF. Full variable domain (outside the CDR3, taken from reference TRBV7-2 and TRBJ2-2): GAGVSQSPSNKVTEKGKDVELRCDPISGHTALYWYRQSLGQGLEFLIYFQGNSAPDKSGLPSDRFSAERTGGSVSTLTIQRTQQEDSAVYLCASSLTSGAGMGTGELFFGEGSRLTVL.